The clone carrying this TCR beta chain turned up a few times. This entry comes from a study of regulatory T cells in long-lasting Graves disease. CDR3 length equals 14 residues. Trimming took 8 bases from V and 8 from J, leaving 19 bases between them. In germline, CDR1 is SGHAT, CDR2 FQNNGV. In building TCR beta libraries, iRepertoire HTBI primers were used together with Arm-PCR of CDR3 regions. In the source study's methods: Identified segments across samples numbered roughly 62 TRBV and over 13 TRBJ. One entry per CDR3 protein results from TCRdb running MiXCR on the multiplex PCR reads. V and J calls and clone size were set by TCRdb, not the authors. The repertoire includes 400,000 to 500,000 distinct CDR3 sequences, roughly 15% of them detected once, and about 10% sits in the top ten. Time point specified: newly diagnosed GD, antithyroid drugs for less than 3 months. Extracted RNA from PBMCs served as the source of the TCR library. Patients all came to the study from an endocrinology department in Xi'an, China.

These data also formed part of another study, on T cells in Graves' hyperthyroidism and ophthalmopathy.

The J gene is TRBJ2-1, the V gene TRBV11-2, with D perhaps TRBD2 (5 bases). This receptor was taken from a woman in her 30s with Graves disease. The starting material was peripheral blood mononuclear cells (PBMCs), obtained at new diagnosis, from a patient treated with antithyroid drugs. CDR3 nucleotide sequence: TGTGCCAGCGCCCCCCGGCCCCTGAGGGATGAGCAGTTCTTC. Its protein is CASAPRPLRDEQFF.